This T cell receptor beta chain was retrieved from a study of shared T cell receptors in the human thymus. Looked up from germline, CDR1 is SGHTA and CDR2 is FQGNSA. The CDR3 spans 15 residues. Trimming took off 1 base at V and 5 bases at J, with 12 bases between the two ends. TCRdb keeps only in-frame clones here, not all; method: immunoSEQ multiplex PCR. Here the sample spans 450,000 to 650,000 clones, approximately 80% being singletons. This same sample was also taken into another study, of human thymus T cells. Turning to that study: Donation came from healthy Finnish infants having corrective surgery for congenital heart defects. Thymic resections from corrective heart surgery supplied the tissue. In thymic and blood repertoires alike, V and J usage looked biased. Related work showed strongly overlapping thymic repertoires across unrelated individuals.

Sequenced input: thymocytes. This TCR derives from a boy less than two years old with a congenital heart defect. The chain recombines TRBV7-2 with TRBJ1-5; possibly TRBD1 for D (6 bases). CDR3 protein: CASSLGHRADQPQHF. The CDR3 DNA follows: TGTGCCAGCAGCTTAGGGCACAGGGCGGATCAGCCCCAGCATTTT.